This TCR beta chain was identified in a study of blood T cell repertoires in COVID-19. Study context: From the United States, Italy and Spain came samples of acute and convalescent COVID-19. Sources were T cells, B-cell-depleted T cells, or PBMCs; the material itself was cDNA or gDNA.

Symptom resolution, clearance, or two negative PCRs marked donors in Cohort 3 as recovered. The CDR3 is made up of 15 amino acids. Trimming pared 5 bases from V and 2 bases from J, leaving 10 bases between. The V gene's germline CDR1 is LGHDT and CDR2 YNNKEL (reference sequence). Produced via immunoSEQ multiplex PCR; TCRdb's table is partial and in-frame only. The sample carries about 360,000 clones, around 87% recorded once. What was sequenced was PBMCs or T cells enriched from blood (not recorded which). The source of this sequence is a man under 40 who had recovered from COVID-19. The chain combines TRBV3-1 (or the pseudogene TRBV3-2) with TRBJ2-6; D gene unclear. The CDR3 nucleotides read TGTGCCAGCAGCGTCCAGGCTGCTGGGGCCAACGTCCTGACTTTC. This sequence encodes CASSVQAAGANVLTF.